These 19 T cell receptor beta chains originate from one sample sequenced in a study of T cells in localized non-small cell lung cancer. TCRdb keeps only in-frame clones here, not all; method: immunoSEQ multiplex PCR. The sample lists roughly 64,000 clones, more than 80% occurring once. This specimen was PBMCs, taken before any cancer treatment. The receptors shown here come from a man aged 35 to 69 with stage II lung adenocarcinoma.

This clone was counted a few times. V and J are TRBV7-6 and TRBJ1-2; maybe TRBD1 (5 bases). V was clipped by 2 bases and J by 8 bases, with 12 bases between them. The CDR3 is made up of 13 amino acids. The germline V gene has CDR1 SGHVS and CDR2 FNYEAQ. DNA for the CDR3: TGTGCCAGCAGCTTAAATCGGAGGGACGGCTACACCTTC. Translating gives CASSLNRRDGYTF.

The rearrangement uses TRBV5-4 and TRBJ2-7; tentatively, D is TRBD1 or TRBD2 (5 bases each). Germline CDR1 and CDR2: SGHNT and YYREEE (reference sequence). CDR3 length: 15 residues. V lost 2 bases and J 6 bases, leaving 18 bases between the germline ends. The CDR3 DNA follows: TGTGCCAGCAGCTTCCTGGTGCAGGGAGAGGGCGAGCAGTACTTC. It is translated as CASSFLVQGEGEQYF.

This chain uses TRBV10-2 with TRBJ2-4; D may be TRBD1 (6 bases). This CDR3 region has 13 residues. Germline CDR1 and CDR2: WSHSY and SAAADI. V dropped 3 bases and J dropped 5 bases, with 8 bases sitting between them. The CDR3 nucleotides read TGCGCCAGCAGTGAACAGGGTCAAAACATTCAGTACTTC. This gives the protein CASSEQGQNIQYF.

This rearrangement joins TRBV10-3 to TRBJ2-2; a weak D match, TRBD1 (6 bases). The germline V gene has CDR1 ENHRY and CDR2 SYGVKD. The CDR3 runs 15 residues. V dropped 4 bases and J dropped 2 bases, with 11 bases sitting between them. The CDR3 DNA reads TGTGCCATCAGTGCTCGACAGGACAACACCGGGGAGCTGTTTTTT. Its translation is CAISARQDNTGELFF.

The V gene is TRBV6-4, the J gene TRBJ2-1, with 11 bases that match TRBD2. Germline lookup yields CDR1 MRHNA and CDR2 SNTAGT. The ends lost 7 bases at V and 9 bases at J; junction bases unmatched: 11. The CDR3 has 15 amino acids. The CDR3 sequence: CASKPLAGGEGEQFF. The CDR3 nucleotides read TGTGCCAGCAAGCCCCTAGCGGGAGGCGAGGGTGAGCAGTTCTTC.

The rearrangement links TRBV12-5 to TRBJ2-7; 11 bases match TRBD2. The CDR3 length is 16 residues. The germline V gene has CDR1 LGHNT and CDR2 FRNRAP. V shed 6 bases and J 6 bases; nucleotides not matched to a gene: 13. The CDR3 region has the DNA TGTGCTAGTGGCCCTTCTACTAGCGGGAGAATGAGCGAGCAGTACTTC. Encoded protein: CASGPSTSGRMSEQYF.

The chain joins TRBV6-4 to TRBJ1-1; 10 bases agree with TRBD1. J gave up 4 bases and V 7 bases, and 3 bases lay outside the gene matches. CDR3 length equals 13 residues. Germline assignment: CDR1 MRHNA and CDR2 SNTAGT. The CDR3 spells CASTRQGATEAFF. The CDR3 coding sequence is TGTGCCAGCACCAGACAGGGGGCCACTGAAGCTTTCTTT.

This clone was seen a single time. In DNA, the CDR3 is TGTGCCAGTACCCCCGGCGGGGCGCAGCCCGTCTATACGCAGTATTTT. It translates to CASTPGGAQPVYTQYF. This chain uses TRBV19 with TRBJ2-3, with D perhaps matching TRBD2 (6 bases). V was shortened by 7 bases and J by 7 bases, with 24 bases between the two germline ends. The CDR3 totals 16 residues. Per the germline V gene, CDR1 is LNHDA and CDR2 is SQIVND (reference sequence).

This clone was detected once. The chain recombines TRBV18 with TRBJ1-2; no clear D. V gave up 3 bases and J gave up 5 bases, with 7 bases separating them. The length of the CDR3 is 12 residues. Germline V gives CDR1 KGHSH, CDR2 LQKENI. The CDR3 protein is CASSPEGYGYTF. CDR3 DNA sequence: TGTGCCAGCTCACCGGAAGGGTATGGCTACACCTTC.

The gene calls are TRBV15 and TRBJ1-1; D perhaps matches TRBD1 (5 bases). Trimming removed 8 bases from V and 1 base from J, with 8 bases in between. There are 12 residues in the CDR3. Per germline, CDR1 LNHNV and CDR2 YYDKDF (reference sequence). The CDR3 here is CATGDPNTEAFF. DNA of the CDR3: TGTGCCACCGGGGACCCGAACACTGAAGCTTTCTTT. Full variable domain (remainder filled in from reference TRBV15 and TRBJ1-1): DAMVIQNPRYQVTQFGKPVTLSCSQTLNHNVMYWYQQKSSQAPKLLFHYYDKDFNNEADTPDNFQSRRPNTSFCFLDIRSPGLGDTAMYLCATGDPNTEAFFGQGTRLTVV.

This clone has just one count. The chain has TRBV25-1 and TRBJ2-7; 7 bases fit TRBD1. V lost 6 bases, J lost 5 bases, and 10 bases stayed unmatched. The CDR3 has 14 amino acids. Germline CDR1 reads MGHDK; CDR2 reads SYGVNS. The CDR3: CASRPSGGRNEQYF. CDR3 sequence (DNA): TGTGCCAGCAGGCCTTCAGGGGGAAGGAACGAGCAGTACTTC.

This chain joins TRBV7-5 and TRBJ2-6. TRBV7-5 is listed as a pseudogene. This CDR3 is built from 16 residues. The CDR3 sequence is CARSFSRFSGANVLTF. As DNA, the CDR3 is TGTGCCAGAAGCTTCAGTCGGTTCTCTGGGGCCAACGTCCTGACTTTC.

This chain connects TRBV9 to TRBJ2-5; 10 nucleotides line up with TRBD2. The CDR3 is made up of 14 amino acids. The trim removed 4 bases at V and 3 bases at J, leaving 3 bases unmatched. In germline, CDR1 is SGDLS, CDR2 YYNGEE. The chain's CDR3 is CASSPSGREETQYF. The CDR3 region has the DNA TGTGCCAGCAGCCCTAGCGGGAGAGAAGAGACCCAGTACTTC. Together with reference TRBV9 and TRBJ2-5, the CDR3 gives the full variable domain: DSGVTQTPKHLITATGQRVTLRCSPRSGDLSVYWYQQSLDQGLQFLIQYYNGEERAKGNILERFSAQQFPDLHSELNLSSLELGDSALYFCASSPSGREETQYFGPGTRLLVL.

This clone was picked up many times. J is TRBJ1-6 and V is TRBV27; D is undetermined. The CDR3 spans 17 residues. Trimming stripped 2 bases from V and 7 bases from J, with 18 bases between. The germline V gene encodes CDR1 MNHEY and CDR2 SMNVEV (reference sequence). CDR3 bases: TGTGCCAGCAGTTTAAAGGTGTCGTGGCAGGAAAATTCACCCCTCCACTTT. Its protein product is CASSLKVSWQENSPLHF.

The rearrangement joins TRBV18 to TRBJ2-7; D is uncertain. The CDR3 is made up of 15 amino acids. The V end lost 3 bases, the J end lost 0 bases, and 12 bases lay between the germline ends. Germline CDR1 reads KGHSH; CDR2 reads LQKENI. The CDR3 loop reads CASSPGAESSYEQYF. CDR3 sequence (DNA): TGTGCCAGCTCACCTGGTGCGGAAAGCTCCTACGAGCAGTACTTC.

The V call is TRBV9, the J call TRBJ1-4, with unresolved D. This CDR3 spans 15 amino acids. With 0 bases removed from V and 1 base from J, the gap between germline ends came to 7 bases. CDR1 SGDLS and CDR2 YYNGEE come from the germline V gene. CDR3 loop: CASSVDAGTNEKLFF. The CDR3 bases are TGTGCCAGCAGCGTAGATGCCGGAACTAATGAAAAACTGTTTTTT.

The genes are TRBV4-3 and TRBJ1-4, with D unresolved. CDR3 length: 15 residues. Germline-derived CDR1 and CDR2 are LGHNA and YSLEER. V was clipped by 5 bases and J by 6 bases, with 16 bases between them. For the CDR3, the DNA is TGCGCCAGCAGCGCGCGATGGGCTGCAGATGAAAAACTGTTTTTT. It codes for CASSARWAADEKLFF.

This sequence joins TRBV7-9 and TRBJ1-2; 9 bases map to TRBD1. Per germline, CDR1 SEHNR and CDR2 FQNEAQ (reference sequence). The CDR3 contains 15 residues. Trimming took 1 base from V and 4 from J; bases not matched to a gene: 4. The CDR3 DNA is TGTGCCAGCAGCTTAGGGGGACAGGGCGGCTATGGCTACACCTTC. It is translated as CASSLGGQGGYGYTF.

The chain uses TRBV19 and TRBJ2-5; D may match TRBD1 or TRBD2 (5 bases each). This CDR3 contains 17 residues. V was shortened by 1 base and J by 5 bases, with 20 bases between the two germline ends. Per the germline V gene, CDR1 is LNHDA and CDR2 is SQIVND (reference sequence). The CDR3, as DNA: TGTGCCAGTAGTATAGGAGGGGCAGGCACTAGTTGGGAGACCCAGTACTTC. Amino acid sequence: CASSIGGAGTSWETQYF.